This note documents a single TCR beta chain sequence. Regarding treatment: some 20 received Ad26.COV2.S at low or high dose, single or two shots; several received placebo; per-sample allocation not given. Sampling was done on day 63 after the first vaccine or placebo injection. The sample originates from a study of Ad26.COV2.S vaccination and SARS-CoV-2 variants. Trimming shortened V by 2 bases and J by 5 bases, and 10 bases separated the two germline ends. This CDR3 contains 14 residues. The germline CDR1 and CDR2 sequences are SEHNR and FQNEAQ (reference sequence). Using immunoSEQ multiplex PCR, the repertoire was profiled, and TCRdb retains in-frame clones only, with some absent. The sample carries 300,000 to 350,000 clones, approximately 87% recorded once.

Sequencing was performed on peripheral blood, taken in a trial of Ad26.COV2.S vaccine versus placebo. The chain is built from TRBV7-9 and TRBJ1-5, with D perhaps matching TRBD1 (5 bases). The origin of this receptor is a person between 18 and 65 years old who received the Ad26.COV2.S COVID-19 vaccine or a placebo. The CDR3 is CASSLRTGDQPQHF. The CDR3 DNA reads TGTGCCAGCAGCTTACGGACGGGGGATCAGCCCCAGCATTTT.